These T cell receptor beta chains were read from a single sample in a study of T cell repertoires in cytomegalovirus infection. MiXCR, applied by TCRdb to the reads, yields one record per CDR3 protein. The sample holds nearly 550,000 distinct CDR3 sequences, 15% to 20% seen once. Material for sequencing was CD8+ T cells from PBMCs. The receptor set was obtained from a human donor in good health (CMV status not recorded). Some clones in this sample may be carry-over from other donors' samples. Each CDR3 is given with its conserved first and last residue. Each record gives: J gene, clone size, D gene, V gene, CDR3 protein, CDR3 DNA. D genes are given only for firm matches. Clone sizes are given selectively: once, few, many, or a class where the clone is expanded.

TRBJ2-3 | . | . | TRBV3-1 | CASSHPFGEGLRDTQYF | .
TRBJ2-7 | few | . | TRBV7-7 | CASSFAPYEQYF | TGTGCCAGCAGCTTTGCCCCCTACGAGCAGTACTTC
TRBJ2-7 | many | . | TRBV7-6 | CASSFGDDAYEQYF | TGTGCCAGCAGCTTTGGGGACGACGCCTACGAGCAGTACTTC
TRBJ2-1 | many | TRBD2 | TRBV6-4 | CASSESGGEGNEQFF | TGTGCCAGCAGTGAAAGCGGGGGGGAAGGCAATGAGCAGTTCTTC
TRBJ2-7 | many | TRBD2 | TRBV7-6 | CASSHKLAGASKDEQYF | TGTGCCAGCAGCCACAAACTAGCGGGAGCGTCTAAGGACGAGCAGTACTTC
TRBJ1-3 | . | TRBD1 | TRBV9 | CASSDPWGPGGSVGNTIYF | TGTGCCAGCAGCGACCCGTGGGGGCCAGGGGGGTCCGTCGGAAACACCATATATTTT
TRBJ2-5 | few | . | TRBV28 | CASSWGQGKYQETQYF | TGTGCCAGCAGTTGGGGTCAGGGGAAGTACCAAGAGACCCAGTACTTC
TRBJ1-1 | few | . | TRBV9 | CASSVVRVGGTEAFF | TGTGCCAGCAGCGTAGTGCGAGTTGGGGGCACTGAAGCTTTCTTT
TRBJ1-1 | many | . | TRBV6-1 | CASSVRIRSMNTEAFF | TGTGCCAGCAGTGTCAGGATAAGGAGCATGAACACTGAAGCTTTCTTT
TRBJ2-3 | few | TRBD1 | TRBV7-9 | CASSSKGQNTDTQYF | TGTGCCAGCAGCTCTAAGGGACAGAACACAGATACGCAGTATTTT
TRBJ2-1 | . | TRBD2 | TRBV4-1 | CASSQDSGGFDEQFF | TGTGCCAGCAGCCAAGATAGCGGGGGTTTCGATGAGCAGTTCTTC
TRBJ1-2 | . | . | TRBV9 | CASSGNSGHYGYTF | TGTGCCAGCAGCGGAAACTCAGGCCACTATGGCTACACCTTC
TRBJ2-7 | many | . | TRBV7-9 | CASRSTLHSSYEQYF | TGTGCCAGCAGGTCTACACTCCATTCTTCCTACGAGCAGTACTTC
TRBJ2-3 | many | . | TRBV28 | CASSLLNLASSTDTQYF | TGTGCCAGCAGTTTACTAAATCTAGCGTCTAGCACAGATACGCAGTATTTT
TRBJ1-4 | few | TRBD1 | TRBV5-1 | CASSSQGALGEKLFF | TGCGCCAGCAGCTCACAGGGGGCGCTTGGTGAAAAACTGTTTTTT
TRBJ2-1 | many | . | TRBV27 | CASGSPYNEQFF | TGTGCCAGCGGGAGCCCCTACAATGAGCAGTTCTTC
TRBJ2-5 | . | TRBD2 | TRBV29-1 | CSGLAGGAETQYF | TGCAGCGGATTAGCGGGAGGCGCGGAGACCCAGTACTTC
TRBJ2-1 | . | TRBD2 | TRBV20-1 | CSAEGTSGRYNEQFF | TGCAGTGCCGAAGGGACTAGCGGGAGATACAATGAGCAGTTCTTC
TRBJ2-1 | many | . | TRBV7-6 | CASSLKTGTVYNEQFF | TGTGCCAGCAGCTTAAAGACTGGGACGGTTTACAATGAGCAGTTCTTC
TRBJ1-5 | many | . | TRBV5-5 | CASRPDGRSQPQHF | TGTGCCAGCAGACCCGACGGGCGGAGTCAGCCCCAGCATTTT
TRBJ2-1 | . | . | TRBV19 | CASSRDREGAHNEQFF | TGTGCCAGTAGCCGAGACCGGGAGGGGGCCCACAATGAGCAGTTCTTC
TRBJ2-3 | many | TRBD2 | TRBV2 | CASSESWTSGSEDTQYF | TGTGCCAGCAGTGAAAGTTGGACTAGCGGGAGCGAGGATACGCAGTATTTT
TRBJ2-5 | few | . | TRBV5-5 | CASSLFDETQYF | TGTGCCAGCAGCTTGTTCGATGAGACCCAGTACTTC
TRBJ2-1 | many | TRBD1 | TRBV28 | CASSPRTGVSSYNEQFF | TGTGCCAGCAGCCCTCGGACAGGGGTTAGCTCCTACAATGAGCAGTTCTTC
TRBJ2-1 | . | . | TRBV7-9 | CASSSALELRPEFF | TGTGCCAGCAGCTCCGCCCTCGAACTGAGGCCGGAGTTCTTC
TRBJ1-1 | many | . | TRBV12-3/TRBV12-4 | CASSINRITEAFF | TGTGCCAGCAGCATAAACAGGATCACTGAAGCTTTCTTT
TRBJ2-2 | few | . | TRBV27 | CASSSAGSNTGELFF | TGTGCCAGCAGTTCAGCGGGCTCGAACACCGGGGAGCTGTTTTTT
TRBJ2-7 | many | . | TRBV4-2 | CASSQGSNRRGASYEQYF | TGTGCCAGCAGCCAAGGAAGTAACAGGAGGGGTGCCTCCTACGAGCAGTACTTC
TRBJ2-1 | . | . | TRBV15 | CATSRVGRVRDLNNEQFF | TGTGCCACCAGCAGAGTAGGCAGGGTAAGAGACTTAAACAATGAGCAGTTCTTC
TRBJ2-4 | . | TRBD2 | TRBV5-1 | CASSPGGATGIQYF | TGCGCCAGCAGCCCCGGGGGGGCGACAGGCATTCAGTACTTC
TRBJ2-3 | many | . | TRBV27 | CASSSSGPSTDTQYF | TGTGCCAGCAGTTCCTCGGGGCCCTCCACAGATACGCAGTATTTT
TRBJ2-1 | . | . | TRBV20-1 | CSASSDSSYNEQFF | TGCAGTGCTTCCTCGGACAGCTCCTACAATGAGCAGTTCTTC
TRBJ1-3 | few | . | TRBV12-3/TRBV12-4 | CASSYGLGNTIYF | TGTGCCAGCAGTTACGGACTAGGAAACACCATATATTTT
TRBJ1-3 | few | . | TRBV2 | CASSEAGGPGNTIYF | TGTGCCAGCAGTGAAGCAGGGGGTCCTGGAAACACCATATATTTT
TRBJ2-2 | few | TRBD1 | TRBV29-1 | CSVESGTGGAGELFF | TGCAGCGTTGAAAGCGGGACAGGGGGCGCCGGGGAGCTGTTTTTT
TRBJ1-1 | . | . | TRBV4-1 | CASSQDLVISGTEAFF | TGCGCCAGCAGCCAAGATCTCGTAATCTCGGGCACTGAAGCTTTCTTT
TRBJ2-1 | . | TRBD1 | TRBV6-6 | CASINQDRGSYNEQFF | TGTGCCTCTATAAACCAGGACAGGGGGTCCTACAATGAGCAGTTCTTC
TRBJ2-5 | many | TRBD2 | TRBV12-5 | CASAHLGLLKKQETQYF | TGTGCTAGTGCCCACCTGGGACTATTAAAAAAACAAGAGACCCAGTACTTC
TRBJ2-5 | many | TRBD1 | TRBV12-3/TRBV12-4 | CASSYGTGIGETQYF | TGTGCCAGCAGTTACGGGACAGGGATTGGTGAGACCCAGTACTTC
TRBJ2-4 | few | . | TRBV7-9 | CASSLPGSLAKNIQYF | TGTGCCAGCAGCTTACCGGGATCCTTAGCCAAAAACATTCAGTACTTC
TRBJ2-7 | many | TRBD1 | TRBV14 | CASSQARGLNEQYF | TGTGCCAGCAGCCAAGCCAGGGGGCTCAACGAGCAGTACTTC
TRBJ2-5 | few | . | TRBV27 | CASSLSVGETQYF | TGTGCCAGCAGTCTTAGCGTTGGAGAGACCCAGTACTTC
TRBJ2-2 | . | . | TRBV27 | CASSTPKQHTGELFF | TGTGCCAGCAGTACCCCCAAGCAGCACACCGGGGAGCTGTTTTTT
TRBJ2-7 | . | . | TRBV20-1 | CSVQSGSDSRKYEQYF | TGCAGTGTTCAATCAGGTAGCGATTCCCGAAAGTACGAGCAGTACTTC
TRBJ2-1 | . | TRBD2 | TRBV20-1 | CSARDPLAGLYNEQFF | TGCAGTGCTAGAGATCCGCTAGCGGGACTCTACAATGAGCAGTTCTTC